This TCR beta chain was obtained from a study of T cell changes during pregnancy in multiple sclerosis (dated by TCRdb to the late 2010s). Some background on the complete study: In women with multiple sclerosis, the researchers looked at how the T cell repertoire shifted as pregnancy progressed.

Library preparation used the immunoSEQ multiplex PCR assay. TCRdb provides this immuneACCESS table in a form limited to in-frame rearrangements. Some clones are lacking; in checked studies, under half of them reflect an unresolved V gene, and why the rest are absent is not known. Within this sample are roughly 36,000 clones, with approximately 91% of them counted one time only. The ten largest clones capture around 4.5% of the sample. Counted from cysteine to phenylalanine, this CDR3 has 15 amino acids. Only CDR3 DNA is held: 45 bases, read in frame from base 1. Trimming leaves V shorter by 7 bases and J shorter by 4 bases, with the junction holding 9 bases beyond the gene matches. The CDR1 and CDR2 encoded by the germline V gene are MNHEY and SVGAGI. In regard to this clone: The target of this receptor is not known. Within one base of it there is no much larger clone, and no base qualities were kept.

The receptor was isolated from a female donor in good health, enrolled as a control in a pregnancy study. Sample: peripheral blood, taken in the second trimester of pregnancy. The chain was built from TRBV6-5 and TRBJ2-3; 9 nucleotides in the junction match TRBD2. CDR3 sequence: CASNRGGRAADTQYF. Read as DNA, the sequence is TGTGCCAGCAATAGGGGCGGGAGGGCCGCAGATACGCAGTATTTT.